What follows are 10 T cell receptor beta chains derived from one specimen sequenced in a study of T cells in Graves' hyperthyroidism and ophthalmopathy. Amplification of TCR beta CDR3 regions was performed using RNA transcripts as template. A first-round RT-PCR of the TCR CDR3 used the HTBI primer set. TCRdb used MiXCR to reprocess the multiplex PCR reads, holding one entry per CDR3 protein. Of a few hundred thousand distinct CDR3 sequences in the sample, roughly 15% were seen once. Sequenced sample: blood. Receptors originate from a woman between 40 and 50 years old with Graves' hyperthyroidism that later progressed to Graves' ophthalmopathy.

V usage is TRBV14 and J usage is TRBJ2-1; no clear D gene. The CDR3 extends over 12 amino acids. CDR1 is SGHDN and CDR2 is FVKESK in the germline V gene. The V end was cut by 4 bases, the J end by 10 bases, with 11 bases between. Here the CDR3 DNA reads TGTGCCAGCAGCCCCGCCCCGGGCGAGCAGTTCTTC. It specifies CASSPAPGEQFF.

With respect to this clonotype: This could be a read error, since a much larger clone is one nucleotide away. This chain links TRBV28 with TRBJ2-7, with 10 bases matching TRBD2. The CDR3 covers 17 residues. CDR1 MDHEN and CDR2 SYDVKM come from the germline V gene. The CDR3 nucleotides read TGTGCCAGCAGTTTAGAGAGCGGGAGGGATCCCCCTGGCGAGCAGTGCTTC. Translated, it gives CASSLESGRDPPGEQCF.

This clonotype was seen at least ten times. V usage is TRBV18 and J usage is TRBJ2-5, with no clear D. CDR3 length: 15 residues. Germline loops: CDR1 KGHSH, CDR2 LQKENI. Trimming pared 0 bases from V and 2 bases from J, leaving 10 bases between. The CDR3 region has the DNA TGTGCCAGCTCACCACCCTCCAAAGTACAAGAGACCCAGTACTTC. Amino acids: CASSPPSKVQETQYF.

At least ten counts were recorded for this clonotype. CDR3 in amino acids: CASSEGGLNTEAFF. The DNA of the CDR3 is TGTGCCAGCAGTGAAGGGGGACTCAACACTGAAGCTTTCTTT. This chain links TRBV2 with TRBJ1-1, with a weak D call TRBD1 (5 bases). The CDR3 runs 14 residues. CDR1 and CDR2 (germline): SNHLY, FYNNEI. The ends were cut back, 1 base at V and 2 bases at J, with 8 bases in the middle.

This clonotype was seen at least ten times. The V call is TRBV3-1, the J call TRBJ2-5; 8 nucleotides line up with TRBD2. V shed 3 bases and J 5 bases; nucleotides not matched to a gene: 11. This CDR3 is built from 16 residues. Germline CDR1 and CDR2: LGHDT and YNNKEL (reference sequence). The CDR3 spells CASSQRGTSLGETQYF. The CDR3 DNA sequence: TGTGCCAGCAGCCAGAGGGGGACTAGTCTTGGGGAGACCCAGTACTTC.

This clonotype was counted many times. The CDR3 sequence: CASSQLIREERTEAFF. CDR3 in DNA: TGTGCCAGCAGCCAACTCATAAGGGAAGAGAGGACTGAAGCTTTCTTT. This chain uses TRBV16 with TRBJ1-1; D gene uncertain. With 2 bases removed from V and 5 bases from J, the gap between germline ends came to 18 bases. The CDR3 length is 16 residues. Germline CDR1 is KGHSY and CDR2 is FQNENV.

A remark on this clonotype: Being one base from a much bigger clone, this may be a read error. The genes are TRBV11-2 and TRBJ1-1; D is unclear. The CDR3 sequence is 14 residues long. Deletions cut 1 base from V and 2 bases from J, with 8 bases between. Germline values: CDR1 SGHAT, CDR2 FQNNGV. CDR3 nucleotide sequence: TGTGCCAGCAGCTTAGTGGTCAGAAACACTGAAGCTTTCTTT. This gives the protein CASSLVVRNTEAFF.

This clonotype appeared a few times. The chain is built from TRBV7-8 and TRBJ2-1, with TRBD2 identical over 9 bases. Germline loops: CDR1 SGHVS, CDR2 FQNEAQ. CDR3 length equals 14 residues. J was trimmed by 15 bases and V by 5 bases; bases with no gene match: 14. The CDR3 DNA sequence: TGTGCCAGCAGCCCAGGCGTGACTAGCGGAAGTACGTTCTTC. Protein: CASSPGVTSGSTFF.

The table lists this clonotype with many counts. The rearrangement links TRBV4-1 to TRBJ2-1; D call uncertain. CDR1 and CDR2 from the germline V gene are MGHRA and YSYEKL. The CDR3 is 13 amino acids. Trimming took off 0 bases at V and 2 bases at J, with 2 bases between the two ends. CDR3 in amino acids: CASSQEPYNEQFF. The CDR3 nucleotides read TGCGCCAGCAGCCAAGAACCCTACAATGAGCAGTTCTTC.

This clonotype appeared many times. One base away lies a much larger clone, so this may be a sequencing read error. This chain joins TRBV11-2 and TRBJ2-7, with TRBD2 matching over 10 bases. The CDR3 extends over 16 amino acids. V lost 7 bases, J lost 3 bases, and 12 bases stayed unmatched. Per germline, CDR1 SGHAT and CDR2 FQNNGV. The CDR3 DNA reads TGTGCCAGCACCGTATCATCGGGACTAGCGTTCTACGAGCAGTACTTC. Protein product: CASTVSSGLAFYEQYF. Filled out from reference TRBV11-2 and TRBJ2-7, the complete variable domain reads EAGVAQSPRYKIIEKRQSVAFWCNPISGHATLYWYQQILGQGPKLLIQFQNNGVVDDSQLPKDRFSAERLKGVDSTLKIQPAKLEDSAVYLCASTVSSGLAFYEQYFGPGTRLTVT.